This TCR beta chain was recovered during a study of blood T cell repertoires in COVID-19. Study-wide background: Specimens from acute and convalescent COVID-19 originated in the United States, Italy and Spain. Sample material is recorded as cDNA or gDNA derived from T cells, B-cell-depleted T cells, or PBMCs.

Authors' data handling: Cell counts per sample came from amplifying reference gene primers. Profiling relied on immunoSEQ multiplex PCR, and the TCRdb table lists in-frame clones only, not all of them. V and J calls and clone size follow that table, whereas D and trimming were derived from the DNA. The repertoire includes 250,000 or so clones, almost 85% of them detected once, and about 1.9% sits in the top ten. The germline gives CDR1 SNHLY, CDR2 FYNNEI. The germline V and J ends were trimmed by 2 bases and 2 bases, with 7 bases remaining between them. The CDR3 runs to 14 residues. Concerning this clone: This specimen includes other DNA sequences encoding the same CDR3.

This chain connects TRBV2 to TRBJ1-5, with D possibly being TRBD1 (5 bases). This TCR was recovered from a woman of 80 years or more with acute or convalescent COVID-19. What was sequenced was peripheral blood. This CDR3 reads CASSEWGGNQPQHF. Here the CDR3 DNA reads TGTGCCAGCAGTGAATGGGGCGGCAATCAGCCCCAGCATTTT.